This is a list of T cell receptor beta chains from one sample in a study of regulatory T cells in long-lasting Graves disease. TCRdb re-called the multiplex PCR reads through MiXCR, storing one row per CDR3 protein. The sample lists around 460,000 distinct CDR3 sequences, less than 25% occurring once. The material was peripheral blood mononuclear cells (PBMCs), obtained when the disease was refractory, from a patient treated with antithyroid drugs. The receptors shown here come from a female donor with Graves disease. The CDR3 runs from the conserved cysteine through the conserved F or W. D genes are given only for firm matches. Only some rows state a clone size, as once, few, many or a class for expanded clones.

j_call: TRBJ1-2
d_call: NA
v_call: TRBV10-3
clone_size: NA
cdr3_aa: CAAPGHTNYGYTF
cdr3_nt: TGTGCCGCACCGGGACATACTAACTATGGCTACACCTTC

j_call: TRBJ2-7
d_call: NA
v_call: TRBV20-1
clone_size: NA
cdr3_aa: CSAGWRTYEQYF
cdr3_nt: TGCAGTGCAGGCTGGCGGACCTACGAGCAGTACTTC

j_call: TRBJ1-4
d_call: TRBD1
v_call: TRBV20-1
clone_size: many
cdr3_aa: CSAADRGGSEKLFF
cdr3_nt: TGCAGTGCTGCCGACAGGGGTGGAAGTGAAAAACTGTTTTTT

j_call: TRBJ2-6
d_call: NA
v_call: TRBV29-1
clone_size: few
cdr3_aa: CSVVRPSSGANVLTF
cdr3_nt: TGCAGCGTTGTACGGCCCAGCTCTGGGGCCAACGTCCTGACTTTC

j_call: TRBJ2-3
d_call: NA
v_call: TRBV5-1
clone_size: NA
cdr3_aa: CASSFRDTQYF
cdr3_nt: TGCGCCAGCAGCTTTAGGGATACGCAGTATTTT

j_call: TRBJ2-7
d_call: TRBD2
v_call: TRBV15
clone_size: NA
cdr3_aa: CATSGEAGGPNEQYF
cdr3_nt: TGTGCCACCAGCGGAGAGGCGGGAGGGCCCAACGAGCAGTACTTC

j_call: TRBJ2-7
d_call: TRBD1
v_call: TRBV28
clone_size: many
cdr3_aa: CASTRTGGTYEQYF
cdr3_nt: TGTGCCAGCACCCGGACAGGGGGCACCTACGAGCAGTACTTC

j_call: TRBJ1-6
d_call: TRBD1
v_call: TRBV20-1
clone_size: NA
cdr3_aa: CSSTQGASFNSPLHF
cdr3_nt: TGCAGTTCGACCCAGGGGGCGAGTTTTAATTCACCCCTCCACTTT

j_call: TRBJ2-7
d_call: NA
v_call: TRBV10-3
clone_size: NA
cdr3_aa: CAWSPRDNSYEQYF
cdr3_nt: TGTGCCTGGAGTCCCCGAGATAACTCCTACGAGCAGTACTTC

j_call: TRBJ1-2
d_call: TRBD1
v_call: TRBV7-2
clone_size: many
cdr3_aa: CASSSGGTGFGYTF
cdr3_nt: TGTGCCAGCAGCTCCGGTGGGACAGGGTTTGGCTACACCTTC

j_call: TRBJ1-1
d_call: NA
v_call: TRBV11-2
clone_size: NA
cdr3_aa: CASSFLIGADMDTEAFF
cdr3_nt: TGTGCCAGCAGCTTTTTGATCGGGGCGGATATGGACACTGAAGCTTTCTTT

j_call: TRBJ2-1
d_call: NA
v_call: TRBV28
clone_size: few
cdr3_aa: CASSLPRVAREQFF
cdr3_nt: TGTGCCAGCAGTTTACCCCGGGTGGCTCGGGAGCAGTTCTTC

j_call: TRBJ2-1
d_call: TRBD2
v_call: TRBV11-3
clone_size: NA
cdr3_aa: CASSPDGTFLAGVYDEQFF
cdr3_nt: TGTGCCAGCAGCCCCGATGGGACCTTCCTAGCGGGAGTTTATGATGAGCAGTTCTTC

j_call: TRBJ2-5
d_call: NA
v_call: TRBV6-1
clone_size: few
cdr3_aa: CASTSNGGKETQYF
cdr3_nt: TGTGCCAGCACCTCCAACGGGGGAAAAGAGACCCAGTACTTC

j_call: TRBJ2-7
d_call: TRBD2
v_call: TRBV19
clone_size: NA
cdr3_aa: CASSIVSGDQYF
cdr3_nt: TGTGCCAGTAGTATAGTCAGCGGGGACCAGTACTTC

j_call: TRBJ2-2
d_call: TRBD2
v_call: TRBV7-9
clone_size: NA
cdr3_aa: CASRTSRGELFF
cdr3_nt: TGTGCCAGCAGGACTAGCAGGGGGGAGCTGTTTTTT

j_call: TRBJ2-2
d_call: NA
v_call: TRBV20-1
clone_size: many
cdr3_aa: CSAYDRRNTGELFF
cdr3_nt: TGCAGTGCTTACGACAGGAGGAACACCGGGGAGCTGTTTTTT

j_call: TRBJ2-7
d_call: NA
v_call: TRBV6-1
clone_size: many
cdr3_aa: CASTNRPSGTYEQYF
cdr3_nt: TGTGCCAGCACCAACAGACCAAGCGGCACCTACGAGCAGTACTTC

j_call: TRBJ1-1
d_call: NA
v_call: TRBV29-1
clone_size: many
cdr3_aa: CSVASGTALAYTEAFF
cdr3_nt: TGCAGCGTCGCCTCCGGGACGGCCCTTGCGTACACTGAAGCTTTCTTT

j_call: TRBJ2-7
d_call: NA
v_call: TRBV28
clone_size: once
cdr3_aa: CASSFLGERGEQYF
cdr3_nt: TGTGCCAGCAGTTTCTTGGGGGAAAGGGGGGAGCAGTACTTC

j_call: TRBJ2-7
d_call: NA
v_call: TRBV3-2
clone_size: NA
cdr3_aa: CASSLKRFSYEQYF
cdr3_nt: TGTGCCAGCAGCCTTAAGCGGTTCTCCTACGAGCAGTACTTC

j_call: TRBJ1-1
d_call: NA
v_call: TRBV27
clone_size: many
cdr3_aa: CASRGVGPEAFF
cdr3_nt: TGTGCCAGCAGAGGGGTCGGGCCTGAAGCTTTCTTT

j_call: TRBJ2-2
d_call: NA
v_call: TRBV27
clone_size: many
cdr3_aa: CASTFGTANTGELFF
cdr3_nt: TGTGCCAGCACATTTGGCACCGCGAACACCGGGGAGCTGTTTTTT

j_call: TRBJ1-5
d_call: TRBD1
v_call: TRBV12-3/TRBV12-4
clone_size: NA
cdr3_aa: CTSSFTQGQPQHF
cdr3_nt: TGTACCAGCAGTTTTACACAGGGGCAGCCCCAGCATTTT

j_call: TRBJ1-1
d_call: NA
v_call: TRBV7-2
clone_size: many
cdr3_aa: CASSSWVNTEAFF
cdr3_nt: TGTGCCAGCAGCTCCTGGGTGAACACTGAAGCTTTCTTT

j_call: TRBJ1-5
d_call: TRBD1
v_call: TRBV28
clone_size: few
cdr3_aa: CASSFFGWSGDRRYYSNQPQHF
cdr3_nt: TGTGCCAGCAGTTTCTTCGGGTGGTCTGGGGACAGGCGATACTATAGCAATCAGCCCCAGCATTTT

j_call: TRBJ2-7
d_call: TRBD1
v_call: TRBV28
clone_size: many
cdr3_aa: CASSPGQGVSEQYF
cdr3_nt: TGTGCCAGCAGTCCGGGACAGGGGGTCTCCGAGCAGTACTTC